This TCR beta chain came from a study of T cell repertoires in cytomegalovirus infection. Study-wide background: HLA-B-restricted CMV epitopes that are well studied, plus recently identified HLA-C-restricted ones, were used by the study. From public TCR beta signatures came an indication of both CMV infection and matching HLA type. Notes on the study in general: Cumulative frequency of public TCR beta families picked out carriers of CMV plus the relevant HLA.

Germline V CDR1 and CDR2: MNHEY, SVGAGI. Trimming pared 4 bases from V and 8 bases from J, leaving 12 bases between. This CDR3 has 13 amino acids. TCRdb independently ran MiXCR on the reads; one entry per CDR3 protein. The sample gives hundreds of thousands of distinct CDR3 sequences, around 32% of which show up once; over 15% is in the top ten. As regards this clonotype: What it binds is unknown.

The J gene is TRBJ2-1, the V gene TRBV6-5; the D gene is possibly TRBD2 (5 bases). The source was cultured PBMCs, collected from culture after CMV antigen stimulation. The TCR originated in a human donor in good health (CMV status not recorded). Some clones in this sample may be carry-over from other donors' samples. The CDR3 reads CASSSLAGYEQFF. The CDR3 region has the DNA TGTGCCAGCAGTTCCCTTGCGGGTTATGAGCAGTTCTTC.